Below, 32 T cell receptor beta chains from the same sample are listed, as sequenced in a study of blood T cell repertoires in COVID-19. Clones were read by immunoSEQ multiplex PCR, and TCRdb kept only the in-frame ones, dropping some. The table has 230,000 or so clones, 88% seen once; the top ten hold roughly 2.7%. Sequenced input: PBMCs or T cells enriched from blood (not recorded which). The receptors originated from a woman aged 25 to 39 who had recovered from COVID-19.

The rearrangement joins TRBV7-8 to TRBJ2-5, with 13 bases aligning to TRBD2. The J segment lost 2 bases and the V segment lost 5 bases, leaving 5 bases of the junction unmatched. There are 16 residues in the CDR3. Germline CDR1 reads SGHVS; CDR2 reads FQNEAQ. The CDR3 loop reads CASSNTGLAGQETQYF. CDR3 nucleotide sequence: TGTGCCAGCAGCAACACGGGACTAGCGGGGCAAGAGACCCAGTACTTC.

The chain links TRBV11-3 to TRBJ2-7, with 8 bases matching TRBD2. Germline V gives CDR1 SGHNT, CDR2 YENEEA. V shed 3 bases, J shed 7 bases, and the junction held 11 bases outside the gene matches. This CDR3 contains 15 residues. The chain's CDR3 is CASSLGLAGDEEQYF. The CDR3 coding sequence is TGTGCCAGCAGCTTGGGCCTAGCGGGTGATGAAGAGCAGTACTTC.

The J gene is TRBJ2-7, the V gene TRBV19; maybe TRBD1 (6 bases). The CDR3 consists of 13 residues. V lost 4 bases and J lost 3, with 10 bases in between. From germline, CDR1 is LNHDA and CDR2 SQIVND (reference sequence). This CDR3 reads CASSNRDNYEQYF. In nucleotides, the CDR3 is TGTGCCAGTAGTAACCGGGACAACTACGAGCAGTACTTC.

The V call is TRBV5-4, the J call TRBJ2-5; maybe TRBD2 (7 bases). The CDR3 has 15 residues. Per the germline V gene, CDR1 is SGHNT and CDR2 is YYREEE (reference sequence). V was shortened by 3 bases and J by 4 bases, with 16 bases between the two germline ends. The CDR3 spells CASSSVGGLGETQYF. CDR3 nucleotide sequence: TGTGCCAGCAGCTCGGTCGGGGGGCTGGGAGAGACCCAGTACTTC.

V gene TRBV5-6 combines with J gene TRBJ1-1; the match to TRBD1 covers 11 bases. The germline V gene has CDR1 SGHDT and CDR2 YYEEEE. Trimming took 4 bases from V and 10 from J; bases not matched to a gene: 6. CDR3 length: 13 amino acids. For the CDR3, the DNA is TGTGCCAGCAGCCCGACCGGGACAGGGGGAGCTTTCTTT. This sequence encodes CASSPTGTGGAFF.

The rearrangement uses TRBV7-3 and TRBJ2-1, with D maybe TRBD2 (5 bases). This CDR3 comprises 13 residues. The V end lost 5 bases, the J end lost 4 bases, and 9 bases lay between the germline ends. Germline V gene data show CDR1 as SGHTA and CDR2 as FQGTGA. The CDR3 reads CASSLRTYNEQFF. CDR3 nucleotide sequence: TGTGCCAGCAGCCTAAGGACTTACAATGAGCAGTTCTTC.

The chain carries TRBV3-1 (or the pseudogene TRBV3-2) and TRBJ2-2, with TRBD1 matching over 8 bases. Germline-derived CDR1 and CDR2 are LGHDT and YNNKEL (reference sequence). The CDR3 is made up of 14 amino acids. Germline trimming cut 7 bases from V and 3 bases from J; bases unmatched to any gene: 4. The CDR3 spells CASTGGRYTGELFF. In DNA, the CDR3 is TGTGCCAGCACAGGGGGCAGATACACCGGGGAGCTGTTTTTT.

This clone was observed a handful of times. This chain uses TRBV3-1 (or the pseudogene TRBV3-2) with TRBJ2-1; D is perhaps TRBD2 (5 bases). There are 15 residues in the CDR3. V was clipped by 0 bases and J by 3 bases, with 9 bases between them. The germline V gene encodes CDR1 LGHDT and CDR2 YNNKEL (reference sequence). Written as DNA, the CDR3 is TGTGCCAGCAGCCAAGACCTAGCAAGCTACAATGAGCAGTTCTTC. Its translation: CASSQDLASYNEQFF.

This clone was observed a single time. V and J are TRBV7-3 and TRBJ1-6; D is unclear. Germline-derived CDR1 and CDR2 are SGHTA and FQGTGA. V shed 3 bases and J shed 5 bases, with 5 bases lying between them. CDR3 length equals 13 residues. This chain's CDR3 is CASSFGNNSPLHF. The DNA of the CDR3 is TGTGCCAGCAGCTTCGGGAATAATTCACCCCTCCACTTT.

This clone was seen more than once but under ten times. J is TRBJ1-2 and V is TRBV4-3; D might be TRBD1 (6 bases). Trimming took 4 bases from V and 8 from J, leaving 17 bases between them. Germline loops: CDR1 LGHNA, CDR2 YSLEER. The CDR3 sequence is 14 residues long. The CDR3 reads CASSPGAGDGGYTF. The CDR3 nucleotides read TGCGCCAGCAGCCCAGGAGCAGGGGATGGGGGCTACACCTTC.

The chain recombines TRBV18 with TRBJ1-2; 10 nucleotides agree with TRBD1. The CDR3 loop spans 13 amino acids. V lost 6 bases, J lost 7 bases, and 5 bases stayed unmatched. From germline, CDR1 is KGHSH and CDR2 LQKENI. The CDR3 DNA follows: TGTGCCAGCTCGTCGGACAGGGGGTCTGGCTACACCTTC. Translating gives CASSSDRGSGYTF.

The genes are TRBV9 and TRBJ2-1; tentative D call: TRBD2 (6 bases). The CDR3 runs to 16 residues. With 0 bases removed from V and 3 bases from J, the gap between germline ends came to 13 bases. Germline values: CDR1 SGDLS, CDR2 YYNGEE. In DNA form, the CDR3 reads TGTGCCAGCAGCGTAGCGGCGGGGCTGGTCTACAATGAGCAGTTCTTC. It is translated as CASSVAAGLVYNEQFF.

This chain uses TRBV4-3 with TRBJ2-4, with a possible D match to TRBD1 (6 bases). The germline V gene has CDR1 LGHNA and CDR2 YSLEER. The length of the CDR3 is 17 residues. Deletions cut 0 bases from V and 8 bases from J, with 20 bases between. This CDR3 is CASSQDPAGEMEDIQYF. CDR3 nucleotides: TGCGCCAGCAGCCAAGATCCCGCAGGGGAAATGGAGGACATTCAGTACTTC.

The chain recombines TRBV7-9 with TRBJ2-7, with a weak D call TRBD1 (5 bases). Germline lookup yields CDR1 SEHNR and CDR2 FQNEAQ (reference sequence). The ends were cut back, 2 bases at V and 3 bases at J, with 14 bases in the middle. CDR3 length equals 15 residues. The CDR3 spells CASSLKGGRDYEQYF. For the CDR3, the DNA is TGTGCCAGCAGCTTAAAAGGCGGCAGGGACTACGAGCAGTACTTC.

The chain is built from TRBV7-8 and TRBJ1-2; 8 bases map to TRBD1. Germline lookup yields CDR1 SGHVS and CDR2 FQNEAQ. Losses at the gene ends were 5 bases for V and 6 bases for J; bases not matched to a gene: 8. This CDR3 comprises 14 residues. The CDR3 DNA reads TGTGCCAGCAGCCGAGGACAGGGAAGAGATGGCTACACCTTC. Translating gives CASSRGQGRDGYTF.

The chain has TRBV5-1 and TRBJ1-3; unclear D gene. The V gene lost 0 bases and the J gene lost 0 bases, with 7 bases spanning the gap. CDR1 is SGHRS, CDR2 YFSETQ, per germline. The CDR3 runs 15 residues. CDR3 nucleotide sequence: TGCGCCAGCAGCTTGGCCCTCAGCTCTGGAAACACCATATATTTT. Its translation is CASSLALSSGNTIYF. Supplemented by reference TRBV5-1 and TRBJ1-3, the full variable domain reads KAGVTQTPRYLIKTRGQQVTLSCSPISGHRSVSWYQQTPGQGLQFLFEYFSETQRNKGNFPGRFSGRQFSNSRSEMNVSTLELGDSALYLCASSLALSSGNTIYFGEGSWLTVV.

J is TRBJ2-5 and V is TRBV5-8, with TRBD1 matching 12 bases. Germline V gives CDR1 SGHTS, CDR2 YDEGEE. This CDR3 is built from 16 residues. J gave up 5 bases and V 4 bases, and 9 bases lay outside the gene matches. The DNA for the CDR3 is TGTGCCAGCAGCAAAACGGGGACAGGGGGCTCGGAGACCCAGTACTTC. Residues: CASSKTGTGGSETQYF.

This clone was picked up one time. The rearrangement links TRBV12-5 to TRBJ1-1; D perhaps matches TRBD1 (5 bases). The CDR3 loop spans 15 amino acids. CDR1 is LGHNT and CDR2 is FRNRAP in the germline V gene. Trimming pared 2 bases from V and 1 base from J, leaving 11 bases between. CDR3 nucleotide sequence: TGTGCTAGTGGTTTGCCAGGGATAGGGAACACTGAAGCTTTCTTT. It encodes CASGLPGIGNTEAFF.

The rearrangement links TRBV7-6 to TRBJ2-2, with 8 positions matching TRBD1. Looked up from germline, CDR1 is SGHVS and CDR2 is FNYEAQ. The CDR3 spans 16 residues. V lost 1 base, J lost 5 bases, and 6 bases stayed unmatched. The CDR3 DNA reads TGTGCCAGCAGCTTAGGAGACAGGGGAAGAACCGGGGAGCTGTTTTTT. It specifies CASSLGDRGRTGELFF. The complete variable domain, with remaining parts taken from reference TRBV7-6 and TRBJ2-2, reads GAGVSQSPRYKVTKRGQDVALRCDPISGHVSLYWYRQALGQGPEFLTYFNYEAQQDKSGLPNDRFSAERPEGSISTLTIQRTEQRDSAMYRCASSLGDRGRTGELFFGEGSRLTVL.

V gene TRBV5-1 combines with J gene TRBJ1-1, with a weak D call TRBD1 (5 bases). Germline V CDR1 and CDR2: SGHRS, YFSETQ. V was cut by 6 bases and J by 4 bases, with 16 bases left in between. The CDR3 sequence is 14 residues long. The CDR3 DNA is TGCGCCAGCACCCGGGACTCGGGGGTCACTGAAGCTTTCTTT. Amino acid sequence: CASTRDSGVTEAFF.

The rearrangement joins TRBV4-3 to TRBJ2-7; TRBD2 might be the D (6 bases). The germline V gene has CDR1 LGHNA and CDR2 YSLEER. V was trimmed by 4 bases and J by 1 base, leaving 14 bases between them. The CDR3 is 15 amino acids. The CDR3 is CASSPGTGVSYEQYF. The CDR3 DNA reads as TGCGCCAGCAGCCCCGGGACTGGGGTATCCTACGAGCAGTACTTC.

The genes are TRBV5-4 and TRBJ2-5; D remains ambiguous. V gave up 5 bases and J gave up 5 bases, with 10 bases separating them. CDR3 size: 12 residues. Germline-derived CDR1 and CDR2 are SGHNT and YYREEE (reference sequence). CDR3 nucleotide sequence: TGTGCCAGCAGTAACAATGTGGAGACCCAGTACTTC. Translated: CASSNNVETQYF.

This chain uses TRBV5-1 with TRBJ1-4; tentatively, D is TRBD1 (5 bases). This CDR3 has 14 residues. The ends were cut back, 5 bases at V and 6 bases at J, with 14 bases in the middle. CDR1 SGHRS and CDR2 YFSETQ come from the germline V gene. CDR3 protein: CASSLQGGDEKLFF. DNA for the CDR3: TGCGCCAGCAGTCTTCAGGGAGGCGATGAAAAACTGTTTTTT.

The chain couples TRBV6-1 to TRBJ2-4, with D maybe TRBD1 (5 bases). The V end lost 2 bases, the J end lost 0 bases, and 8 bases lay between the germline ends. CDR3 length: 15 residues. Germline loops: CDR1 MNHNS, CDR2 SASEGT. The DNA of the CDR3 is TGTGCCAGCAGTGAACAGGGCATAGCCAAAAACATTCAGTACTTC. Its translation is CASSEQGIAKNIQYF.

The chain links TRBV2 to TRBJ2-7, with 8 bases lining up with TRBD1. From germline, CDR1 is SNHLY and CDR2 FYNNEI. J gave up 6 bases and V 4 bases, and 14 bases lay outside the gene matches. CDR3 length equals 16 residues. The CDR3 loop is CASSVGGLTGVSEQYF. CDR3 in DNA: TGTGCCAGCAGTGTGGGGGGTTTGACAGGGGTTAGCGAGCAGTACTTC.

The chain carries TRBV10-3 and TRBJ2-2, with 9 bases fitting TRBD1. With 6 bases clipped from V and 4 bases from J, the junction kept 6 bases outside the gene matches. In germline, CDR1 is ENHRY, CDR2 SYGVKD. There are 15 residues in the CDR3. The CDR3 DNA is TGTGCCATCAGACAGGGGGCGCGGGGCACCGGGGAGCTGTTTTTT. Translation gives CAIRQGARGTGELFF.

The gene calls are TRBV4-1 and TRBJ1-4; 9 bases align to TRBD1. CDR3 length equals 15 residues. CDR1 and CDR2 (germline): MGHRA, YSYEKL. Unmatched junction bases numbered 7, after V lost 3 bases and J lost 8 bases. In nucleotides, the CDR3 is TGCGCCAGCAGCCAGCCCCGGGACAGGGAGGAAAAACTGTTTTTT. Translation gives CASSQPRDREEKLFF.

The chain links TRBV15 to TRBJ2-7, with TRBD1 identical over 11 bases. The CDR3 length is 16 residues. CDR1 is LNHNV, CDR2 YYDKDF, per germline (reference sequence). V trimming: 1 base; J trimming: 3 bases; junction bases outside the gene matches: 5. The CDR3: CATSRGAGTGGYEQYF. For the CDR3, the DNA is TGTGCCACCAGCAGAGGAGCCGGGACAGGGGGCTACGAGCAGTACTTC.

The chain is built from TRBV10-3 and TRBJ1-3; no reliable D call. The CDR3 totals 15 residues. Trimming removed 7 bases from V and 0 bases from J, with 13 bases in between. The germline V gene encodes CDR1 ENHRY and CDR2 SYGVKD. CDR3 coding DNA: TGTGCCATCACTCCGGGATCCGACTCTGGAAACACCATATATTTT. Protein: CAITPGSDSGNTIYF.

V usage is TRBV3-1 (or the pseudogene TRBV3-2) and J usage is TRBJ1-2, with 11 bases aligning to TRBD1. V was pared by 6 bases and J by 0 bases, with 6 bases of the junction left unmatched. Germline V gene sequence: CDR1 LGHDT, CDR2 YNNKEL (reference sequence). The CDR3 sequence is 16 residues long. DNA of the CDR3: TGTGCCAGCAGTACCGGGACAGGGGGGACTAACTATGGCTACACCTTC. This gives the protein CASSTGTGGTNYGYTF.

The chain carries TRBV7-3 and TRBJ2-3, with 10 positions matching TRBD1. J lost 3 bases, V lost 3 bases, and 0 bases had no gene match. The germline V gene has CDR1 SGHTA and CDR2 FQGTGA. This CDR3 is 14 amino acids long. The CDR3 nucleotides are TGTGCCAGCAGCTTGGGACAGGGGACAGATACGCAGTATTTT. This translates into CASSLGQGTDTQYF.

The J gene is TRBJ1-2, the V gene TRBV2; weak D call: TRBD1 (6 bases). The V and J ends lost 6 bases and 4 bases respectively, with 18 bases between them. The germline V gene has CDR1 SNHLY and CDR2 FYNNEI. CDR3 size: 15 residues. The CDR3 DNA reads as TGTGCCAGCAGCGCGGGTTTAGGGGGAAGCTATGGCTACACCTTC. It yields the protein CASSAGLGGSYGYTF.